The 18 T cell receptor beta chains presented below share a single source sample, sequenced in a study of shared clonotypes between healthy human individuals. Sequenced by immunoSEQ multiplex PCR; TCRdb stores in-frame clones only, minus some. The sample includes roughly 2 million clones, 90% to 97% seen only once; the top ten take over 0.1%. Sequencing input: naive CD4+ T cells sorted from blood. The subset was: CD45RA+ positively selected. The receptor source for this set is a man younger than 30 in good health.

The table lists this clone with a count of one. This chain joins TRBV5-1 and TRBJ1-2; D uncertain. The CDR3 has 14 residues. V was trimmed by 4 bases and J by 2 bases, leaving 12 bases between them. Germline V gene sequence: CDR1 SGHRS, CDR2 YFSETQ. The CDR3 nucleotides read TGCGCCAGCAGCCTAAATCTTATCAACTATGGCTACACCTTC. This gives the protein CASSLNLINYGYTF.

This chain joins TRBV5-4 and TRBJ2-7; maybe TRBD2 (6 bases). V was cut by 0 bases and J by 5 bases, with 15 bases left in between. The CDR3 is 15 residues long. CDR1 SGHNT and CDR2 YYREEE come from the germline V gene (reference sequence). The CDR3 reads CASSLAERGGNEQYF. The CDR3, as DNA: TGTGCCAGCAGCTTGGCAGAAAGAGGAGGGAACGAGCAGTACTTC.

Turning to this clone: The junction does not match germline at one end; this may be a read error. The CDR3 DNA reads as TGTGCCTGGAGTGTACGGGCGGGGGGGCTGTTTTTT. Amino acid sequence: CAWSVRAGGLFF. The genes are TRBV30 and TRBJ2-2; 8 bases match TRBD2. Germline CDR1 GTSNPN, CDR2 SVGIG (reference sequence). CDR3 length equals 12 residues.

The chain joins TRBV2 to TRBJ2-7, with D unresolved. The germline V gene encodes CDR1 SNHLY and CDR2 FYNNEI. This CDR3 has 11 residues. Between the trimmed V and J ends, which lost 2 bases and 8 bases, there was a span of 7 bases. The CDR3 spells CASSERQKQYF. CDR3 in DNA: TGTGCCAGCAGTGAACGACAAAAGCAGTACTTC.

V and J are TRBV28 and TRBJ2-4; TRBD2 matches 7 bases. The CDR3 runs to 15 residues. V shed 3 bases and J 7 bases; nucleotides not matched to a gene: 9. Germline values: CDR1 MDHEN, CDR2 SYDVKM. The DNA for the CDR3 is TGTGCCAGCAGTTTTTCCGGGGAGGGGAACAACATTCAGTACTTC. It yields the protein CASSFSGEGNNIQYF.

This chain joins TRBV5-6 and TRBJ1-3; 8 bases align to TRBD1. Germline V gene data show CDR1 as SGHDT and CDR2 as YYEEEE. The CDR3 runs 15 residues. Trimming cost V 5 bases and J 0 bases; bases outside gene matches: 4. The CDR3 protein is CASRPGTGSGNTIYF. CDR3 in DNA: TGTGCCAGCAGACCCGGGACAGGCTCTGGAAACACCATATATTTT.

Remarks on this clone: At one of its ends the junction is not consistent with the germline gene, which may arise from a read error. The rearrangement links TRBV6-7 to TRBJ2-1; TRBD1 aligns across 7 bases. TRBV6-7 is known as an ORF, though its function is uncertain. CDR3 length: 15 amino acids. In nucleotides, the CDR3 is TGTGCCGGGACAGCTCCGATGATCTCCTGCAATGAGCAGTTCTTC. This translates into CAGTAPMISCNEQFF.

For this clone: Other DNA variants within this sample encode the same CDR3. The V call is TRBV18, the J call TRBJ1-1; D is uncertain. In germline, CDR1 is KGHSH, CDR2 LQKENI. The germline V and J ends were trimmed by 2 bases and 2 bases, with 9 bases remaining between them. The CDR3 covers 14 residues. The CDR3 region has the DNA TGTGCCAGCTCACCATCGGGCCTCAACACTGAAGCTTTCTTT. It yields the protein CASSPSGLNTEAFF.

The chain joins TRBV2 to TRBJ2-3, with a weak D call TRBD1 (5 bases). CDR3 length: 12 amino acids. V shed 1 base and J shed 9 bases, with 8 bases lying between them. Germline lookup yields CDR1 SNHLY and CDR2 FYNNEI. CDR3 nucleotide sequence: TGTGCCAGCAGTGAAGACAAGGGGACGCAGTATTTT. Its protein is CASSEDKGTQYF.

The chain employs TRBV18 and TRBJ2-5; TRBD1 agrees at 8 bases. V shed 4 bases and J 3 bases; nucleotides not matched to a gene: 4. The V gene's germline CDR1 is KGHSH and CDR2 LQKENI. The CDR3 is 14 residues long. The CDR3 spells CASSLLDREETQYF. CDR3 sequence (DNA): TGTGCCAGCTCACTACTGGACAGGGAAGAGACCCAGTACTTC.

The genes are TRBV5-4 and TRBJ2-7; possibly TRBD2 for D (6 bases). This CDR3 is 13 amino acids long. Germline V CDR1 and CDR2: SGHNT, YYREEE (reference sequence). V dropped 4 bases and J dropped 6 bases, with 14 bases sitting between them. CDR3 nucleotides: TGTGCCAGCAGCGCAGTTCAGGGACTCGAGCAGTACTTC. It specifies CASSAVQGLEQYF.

The gene calls are TRBV5-1 and TRBJ2-5; 14 bases map to TRBD2. The trim removed 3 bases at V and 5 bases at J, leaving 6 bases unmatched. CDR3 length: 16 amino acids. Germline CDR1 reads SGHRS; CDR2 reads YFSETQ. In DNA form, the CDR3 reads TGCGCCAGCAGCTCCGGACTAGCGGGAGGCGGGGAGACCCAGTACTTC. As protein: CASSSGLAGGGETQYF.

Details on this clone: Other DNA variants within this sample encode the same CDR3. The chain employs TRBV18 and TRBJ2-7; no firm D call. The ends were cut back, 3 bases at V and 3 bases at J, with 6 bases in the middle. The germline V gene encodes CDR1 KGHSH and CDR2 LQKENI. CDR3 length equals 12 residues. CDR3 region: CASSPRIYEQYF. In DNA, the CDR3 is TGTGCCAGCTCACCGCGTATCTACGAGCAGTACTTC.

With regard to this clone: The identical CDR3 is also encoded by other nucleotide sequences in the sample. This CDR3 reads CASSYLGGQETQYF. CDR3 in DNA: TGTGCCAGCAGTTACCTGGGCGGCCAAGAGACCCAGTACTTC. This rearrangement joins TRBV6-5 to TRBJ2-5; no definite D call. Germline V gene lookup returns CDR1 MNHEY and CDR2 SVGAGI. The CDR3 extends over 14 amino acids. Trimming removed 2 bases from V and 1 base from J, with 8 bases in between.

This chain uses TRBV20-1 with TRBJ1-2; no definite D call. The germline V gene has CDR1 DFQATT and CDR2 SNEGSKA (reference sequence). V dropped 7 bases and J dropped 6 bases, with 6 bases sitting between them. The CDR3 spans 9 residues. CDR3 sequence reads: CSVRDGYTF. CDR3 nucleotides: TGCAGTGTTCGGGATGGCTACACCTTC.

The CDR3 DNA reads as TGTGCCAGCAGTGAATGGGTGGGGCGGGAGGGCTTGAAGCAGTACTTC. It specifies CASSEWVGREGLKQYF. V usage is TRBV25-1 and J usage is TRBJ2-7; TRBD2 matches at 9 bases. V shed 1 base, J shed 8 bases, and the junction held 12 bases outside the gene matches. This CDR3 region has 16 residues. Germline CDR1 MGHDK, CDR2 SYGVNS.

This rearrangement joins TRBV5-8 to TRBJ1-1, with D possibly matching TRBD1 (6 bases). V shed 4 bases and J shed 11 bases, with 12 bases lying between them. The CDR3 is 11 residues long. The germline gives CDR1 SGHTS, CDR2 YDEGEE. CDR3 nucleotides: TGTGCCAGCAGCGTTCAGGGGTACGCTTTCTTT. Amino acids: CASSVQGYAFF.

This clone has only one observation. The chain combines TRBV30 with TRBJ1-4, with TRBD1 matching over 7 bases. V shed 2 bases, J shed 0 bases, and the junction held 0 bases outside the gene matches. The CDR3 totals 14 residues. CDR1 and CDR2 from the germline V gene are GTSNPN and SVGIG (reference sequence). CDR3 in DNA: TGTGCCTGGAGTACAGGGGCAACTAATGAAAAACTGTTTTTT. It is translated as CAWSTGATNEKLFF.